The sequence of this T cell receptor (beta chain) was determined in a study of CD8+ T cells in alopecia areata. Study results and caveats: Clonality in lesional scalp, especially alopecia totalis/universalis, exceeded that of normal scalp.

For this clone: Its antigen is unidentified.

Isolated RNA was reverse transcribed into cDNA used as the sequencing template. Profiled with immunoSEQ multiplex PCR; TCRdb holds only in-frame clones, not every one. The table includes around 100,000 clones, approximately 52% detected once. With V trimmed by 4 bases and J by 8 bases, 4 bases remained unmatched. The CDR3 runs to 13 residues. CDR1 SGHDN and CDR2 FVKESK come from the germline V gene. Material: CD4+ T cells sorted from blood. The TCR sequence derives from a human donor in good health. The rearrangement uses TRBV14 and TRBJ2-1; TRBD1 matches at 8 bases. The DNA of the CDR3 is TGTGCCAGCAGCCGCCTACAGGGGGATGAGCAGTTCTTC. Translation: CASSRLQGDEQFF.